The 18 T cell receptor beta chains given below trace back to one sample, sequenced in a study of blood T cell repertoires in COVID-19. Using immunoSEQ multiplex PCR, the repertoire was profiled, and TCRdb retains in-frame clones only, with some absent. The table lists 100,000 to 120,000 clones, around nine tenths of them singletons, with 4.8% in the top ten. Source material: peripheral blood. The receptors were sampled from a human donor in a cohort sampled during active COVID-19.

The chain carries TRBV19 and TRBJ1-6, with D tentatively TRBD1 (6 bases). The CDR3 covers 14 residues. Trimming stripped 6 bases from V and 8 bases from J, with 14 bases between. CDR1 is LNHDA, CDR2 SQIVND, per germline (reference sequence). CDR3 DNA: TGTGCCAGTAGCTTACAGGGAGATGATTCACCCCTCCACTTT. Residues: CASSLQGDDSPLHF.

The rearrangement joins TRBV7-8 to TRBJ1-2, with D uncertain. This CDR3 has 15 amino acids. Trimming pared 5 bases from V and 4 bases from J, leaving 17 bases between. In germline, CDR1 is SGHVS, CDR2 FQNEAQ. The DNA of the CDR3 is TGTGCCAGCAGCCCGCCCCAGAGGGAGGCCTATGGCTACACCTTC. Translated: CASSPPQREAYGYTF. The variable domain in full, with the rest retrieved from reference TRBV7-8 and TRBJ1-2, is GAGVSQSPRYKVAKRGQDVALRCDPISGHVSLFWYQQALGQGPEFLTYFQNEAQLDKSGLPSDRFFAERPEGSVSTLKIQRTQQEDSAVYLCASSPPQREAYGYTFGSGTRLTVV.

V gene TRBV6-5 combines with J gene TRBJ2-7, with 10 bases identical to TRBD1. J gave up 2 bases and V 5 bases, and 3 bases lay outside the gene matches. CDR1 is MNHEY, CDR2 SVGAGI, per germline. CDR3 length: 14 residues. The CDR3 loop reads CASSRDRGTYEQYF. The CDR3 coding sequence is TGTGCCAGCAGTAGGGACAGGGGTACCTACGAGCAGTACTTC.

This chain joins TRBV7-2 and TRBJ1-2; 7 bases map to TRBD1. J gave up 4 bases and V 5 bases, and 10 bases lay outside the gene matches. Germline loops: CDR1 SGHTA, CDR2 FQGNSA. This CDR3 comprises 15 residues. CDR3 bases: TGTGCCAGCAGCCCAGAGGGGGCGCAGGGCTATGGCTACACCTTC. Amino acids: CASSPEGAQGYGYTF.

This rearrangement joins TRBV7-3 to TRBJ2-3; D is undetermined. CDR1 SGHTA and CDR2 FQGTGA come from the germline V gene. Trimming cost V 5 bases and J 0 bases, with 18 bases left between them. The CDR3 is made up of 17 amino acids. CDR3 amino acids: CASSRRPSELSTDTQYF. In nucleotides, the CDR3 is TGTGCCAGCAGCCGCCGGCCCAGCGAACTAAGCACAGATACGCAGTATTTT.

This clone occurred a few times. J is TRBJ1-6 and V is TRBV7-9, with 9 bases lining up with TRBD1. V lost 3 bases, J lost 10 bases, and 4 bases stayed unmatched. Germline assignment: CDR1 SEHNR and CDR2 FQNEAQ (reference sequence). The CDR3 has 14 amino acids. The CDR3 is CASSFRTGVSPLHF. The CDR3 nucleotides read TGTGCCAGCAGCTTCAGGACAGGGGTGTCACCCCTCCACTTT.

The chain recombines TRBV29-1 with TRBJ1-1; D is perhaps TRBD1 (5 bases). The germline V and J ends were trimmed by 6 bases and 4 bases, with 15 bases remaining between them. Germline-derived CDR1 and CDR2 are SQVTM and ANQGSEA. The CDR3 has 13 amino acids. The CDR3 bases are TGCAGCGTGAAACAGGCTCTAGGCACTGAAGCTTTCTTT. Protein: CSVKQALGTEAFF.

The chain's CDR3 is CASSPPEGIDTQYF. The DNA for the CDR3 is TGTGCCAGCTCACCACCGGAGGGAATAGATACGCAGTATTTT. The rearrangement links TRBV18 to TRBJ2-3, with D maybe TRBD2 (6 bases). Between the trimmed V and J ends, which lost 0 bases and 5 bases, there was a span of 9 bases. CDR1 is KGHSH, CDR2 LQKENI, per germline. The length of the CDR3 is 14 residues.

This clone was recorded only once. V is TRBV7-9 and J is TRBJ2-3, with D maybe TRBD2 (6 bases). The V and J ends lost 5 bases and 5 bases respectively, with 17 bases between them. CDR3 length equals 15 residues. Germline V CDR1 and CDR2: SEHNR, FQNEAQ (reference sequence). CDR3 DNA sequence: TGTGCCAGCAGCCCCGGAGGGCTAATCGGAGATACGCAGTATTTT. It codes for CASSPGGLIGDTQYF. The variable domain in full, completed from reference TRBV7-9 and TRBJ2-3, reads DTGVSQNPRHKITKRGQNVTFRCDPISEHNRLYWYRQTLGQGPEFLTYFQNEAQLEKSRLLSDRFSAERPKGSFSTLEIQRTEQGDSAMYLCASSPGGLIGDTQYFGPGTRLTVL.

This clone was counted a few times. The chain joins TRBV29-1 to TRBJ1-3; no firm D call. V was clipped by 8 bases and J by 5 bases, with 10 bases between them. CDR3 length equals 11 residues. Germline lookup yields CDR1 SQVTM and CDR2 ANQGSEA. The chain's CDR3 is CSIRDRNTIYF. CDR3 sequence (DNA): TGCAGCATCCGAGACAGAAACACCATATATTTT.

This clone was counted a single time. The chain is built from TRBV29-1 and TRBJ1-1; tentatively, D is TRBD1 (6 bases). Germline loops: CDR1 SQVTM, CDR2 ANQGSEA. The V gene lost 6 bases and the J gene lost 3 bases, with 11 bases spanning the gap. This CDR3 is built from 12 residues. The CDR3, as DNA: TGCAGCGTCGGACAGTTTGACACTGAAGCTTTCTTT. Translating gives CSVGQFDTEAFF.

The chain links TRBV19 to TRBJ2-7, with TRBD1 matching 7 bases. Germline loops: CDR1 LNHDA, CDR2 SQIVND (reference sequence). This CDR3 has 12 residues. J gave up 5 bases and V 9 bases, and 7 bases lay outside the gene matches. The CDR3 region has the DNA TGTGCCAGCGGGGACAGTATCCACGAGCAGTACTTC. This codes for CASGDSIHEQYF.

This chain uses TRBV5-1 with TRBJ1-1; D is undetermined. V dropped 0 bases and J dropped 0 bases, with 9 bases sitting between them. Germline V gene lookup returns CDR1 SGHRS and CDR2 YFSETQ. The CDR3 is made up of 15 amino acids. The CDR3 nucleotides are TGCGCCAGCAGCTTGGGACAAAGGATGAACACTGAAGCTTTCTTT. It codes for CASSLGQRMNTEAFF.

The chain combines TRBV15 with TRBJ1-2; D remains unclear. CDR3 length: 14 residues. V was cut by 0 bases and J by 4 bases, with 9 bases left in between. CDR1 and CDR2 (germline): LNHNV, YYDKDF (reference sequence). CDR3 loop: CATSRDRAGYGYTF. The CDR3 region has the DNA TGTGCCACCAGCAGAGATAGGGCGGGCTATGGCTACACCTTC.

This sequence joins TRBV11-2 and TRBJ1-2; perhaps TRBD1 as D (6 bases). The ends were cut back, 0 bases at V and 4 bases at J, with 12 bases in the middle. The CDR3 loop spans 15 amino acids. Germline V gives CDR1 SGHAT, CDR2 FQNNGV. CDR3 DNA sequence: TGTGCCAGCAGCTTAGAGGGGGCGGTTGGCTATGGCTACACCTTC. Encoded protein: CASSLEGAVGYGYTF. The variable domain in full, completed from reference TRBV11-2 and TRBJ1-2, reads EAGVAQSPRYKIIEKRQSVAFWCNPISGHATLYWYQQILGQGPKLLIQFQNNGVVDDSQLPKDRFSAERLKGVDSTLKIQPAKLEDSAVYLCASSLEGAVGYGYTFGSGTRLTVV.

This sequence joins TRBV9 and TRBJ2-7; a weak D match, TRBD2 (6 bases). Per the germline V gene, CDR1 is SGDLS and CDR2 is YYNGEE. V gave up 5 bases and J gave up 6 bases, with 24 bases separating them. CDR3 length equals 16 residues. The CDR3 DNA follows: TGTGCCAGCAGTTCTATTGGGGGAGGCCCCTTAGCCGAGCAGTACTTC. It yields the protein CASSSIGGGPLAEQYF.

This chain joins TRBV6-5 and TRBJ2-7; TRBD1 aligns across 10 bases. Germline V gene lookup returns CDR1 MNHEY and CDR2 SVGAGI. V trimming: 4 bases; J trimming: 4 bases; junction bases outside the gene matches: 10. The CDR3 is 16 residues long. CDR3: CASSWTVTGGVYEQYF. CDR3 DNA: TGTGCCAGCAGTTGGACTGTGACAGGGGGCGTTTACGAGCAGTACTTC.

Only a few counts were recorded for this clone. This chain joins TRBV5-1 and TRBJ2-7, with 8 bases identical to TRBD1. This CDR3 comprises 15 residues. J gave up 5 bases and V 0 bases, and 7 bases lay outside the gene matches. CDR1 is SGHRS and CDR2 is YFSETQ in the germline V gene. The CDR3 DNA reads TGCGCCAGCAGCTTGGGGACAGGGAATCCCCACGAGCAGTACTTC. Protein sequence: CASSLGTGNPHEQYF.